The rows below give T cell receptor beta chains drawn from one sample of a study of CD8 T cells in ankylosing spondylitis. TCRdb re-derived calls from the 5' RACE reads in MiXCR, one entry per CDR3 protein. The table shows approximately 550,000 distinct CDR3 sequences, with 9.5% to 15% occurring only once. The sequencing sample was made of blood, either unsorted or a sorted T cell fraction (not recorded which). These receptors originate from a male donor with ankylosing spondylitis. CDR3s include the opening cysteine and the closing phenylalanine or tryptophan. Each record gives: D gene, J gene, clone size, V gene, CDR3 DNA, CDR3 protein. A D gene is named only where the DNA matches it firmly. Clone size is given for some rows only: seen once, a few or many times, or a class if the clone is expanded.

d_gene: .
j_gene: TRBJ2-3
abundance: .
v_gene: TRBV29-1
CDR3nt: TGCAGCGTCCAAAGGGTTGGTGGAGATACGCAGTATTTT
CDR3aa: CSVQRVGGDTQYF

d_gene: .
j_gene: TRBJ2-3
abundance: many
v_gene: TRBV7-8
CDR3nt: TGTGCCAGCAGCGCTAGGGCTAACACAGATACGCAGTATTTT
CDR3aa: CASSARANTDTQYF

d_gene: .
j_gene: TRBJ1-6
abundance: few
v_gene: TRBV6-1
CDR3nt: TGTGCCAGCAGTGAAAACCGGGGACCTTCACCCCTCCACTTT
CDR3aa: CASSENRGPSPLHF

d_gene: .
j_gene: TRBJ2-1
abundance: .
v_gene: TRBV5-5
CDR3nt: TGTGCCAGCAGCAAAGACAGGTCCTCCTACAATGAGCAGTTCTTC
CDR3aa: CASSKDRSSYNEQFF

d_gene: .
j_gene: TRBJ1-2
abundance: .
v_gene: TRBV20-1
CDR3nt: TGCAGTGCTAGAGCGTGGGGCAGCGGAGGCTACACCTTC
CDR3aa: CSARAWGSGGYTF

d_gene: .
j_gene: TRBJ2-1
abundance: few
v_gene: TRBV20-1
CDR3nt: TGCAGTGCCCACGCCCAAGCCTACAATGAGCAGTTCTTC
CDR3aa: CSAHAQAYNEQFF

d_gene: .
j_gene: TRBJ2-7
abundance: .
v_gene: TRBV6-5
CDR3nt: TGTGCCAGCAACTACTTGGGGGGCCTATTGGGCAACGAGCAGTACTTC
CDR3aa: CASNYLGGLLGNEQYF

d_gene: .
j_gene: TRBJ2-7
abundance: .
v_gene: TRBV25-1
CDR3nt: TGTGCCAGCAGTGACCCCTTATCCTACGAGCAGTACTTC
CDR3aa: CASSDPLSYEQYF

d_gene: TRBD2
j_gene: TRBJ2-3
abundance: many
v_gene: TRBV12-3/TRBV12-4
CDR3nt: TGTGCCAGCAGTTTTGAGAGCGGGACTTTCACAGATACGCAGTATTTT
CDR3aa: CASSFESGTFTDTQYF

d_gene: TRBD2
j_gene: TRBJ2-1
abundance: many
v_gene: TRBV3-1
CDR3nt: TGTGCCAGCAGCCCCGGGGGGGGGTACAATGAGCAGTTCTTC
CDR3aa: CASSPGGGYNEQFF

d_gene: TRBD1
j_gene: TRBJ2-7
abundance: .
v_gene: TRBV10-3
CDR3nt: TGTGCCACCGAAAGGGACAGGGAAACCTACGAGCAGTACTTC
CDR3aa: CATERDRETYEQYF

d_gene: .
j_gene: TRBJ1-1
abundance: .
v_gene: TRBV27
CDR3nt: TGTGCCAGCAGTTTATTTAGCGGGAAGGCCTTAAACACTGAAGCTTTCTTT
CDR3aa: CASSLFSGKALNTEAFF

d_gene: TRBD2
j_gene: TRBJ2-1
abundance: many
v_gene: TRBV12-3/TRBV12-4
CDR3nt: TGTGCCAGCACCCTCCGCGGCGGGAGGGGGGGTGAGCAGTTCTTC
CDR3aa: CASTLRGGRGGEQFF

d_gene: .
j_gene: TRBJ1-6
abundance: .
v_gene: TRBV28
CDR3nt: TGTGCCAGCAGTCGCTGGGACCGGGATAATTCACCCCTCCACTTT
CDR3aa: CASSRWDRDNSPLHF

d_gene: TRBD2
j_gene: TRBJ2-2
abundance: few
v_gene: TRBV11-2
CDR3nt: TGTGCCAGCAGCTCATACCCGGGACTAGCGGACACCGGGGAGCTGTTTTTT
CDR3aa: CASSSYPGLADTGELFF

d_gene: .
j_gene: TRBJ2-7
abundance: .
v_gene: TRBV4-2
CDR3nt: TGTGCCAGCAGCCAAGATCGGGGGTCCTACGAGCAGTACTTC
CDR3aa: CASSQDRGSYEQYF

d_gene: .
j_gene: TRBJ1-1
abundance: few
v_gene: TRBV4-1
CDR3nt: TGCGCCAGCAGCCACAAGTTCAGGGACACGAACACTGAAGCTTTCTTT
CDR3aa: CASSHKFRDTNTEAFF

d_gene: .
j_gene: TRBJ2-1
abundance: .
v_gene: TRBV12-3/TRBV12-4
CDR3nt: TGTGCCAGCAGTTTGGGGCAGGGCCAATACAATGAGCAGTTCTTC
CDR3aa: CASSLGQGQYNEQFF

d_gene: .
j_gene: TRBJ2-2
abundance: .
v_gene: TRBV7-8
CDR3nt: TGTGCCAGCAGCTTAGCTTGGACCCGCCGCACCGGGGAGCTGTTTTTT
CDR3aa: CASSLAWTRRTGELFF

d_gene: .
j_gene: TRBJ1-5
abundance: .
v_gene: TRBV20-1
CDR3nt: TGCAGTGCGAGAGTCGGCGGGTATAGCAATCAGCCCCAGCATTTT
CDR3aa: CSARVGGYSNQPQHF

d_gene: .
j_gene: TRBJ1-5
abundance: .
v_gene: TRBV19
CDR3nt: TGTGCCACCCAGGATTATAGCAATCAGCCCCAGCATTTT
CDR3aa: CATQDYSNQPQHF

d_gene: .
j_gene: TRBJ2-3
abundance: .
v_gene: TRBV7-2
CDR3nt: TGTGCCAGCAGCCCAAATCGGGTCGTAAGCACAGATACGCAGTATTTT
CDR3aa: CASSPNRVVSTDTQYF

d_gene: .
j_gene: TRBJ2-1
abundance: .
v_gene: TRBV27
CDR3nt: TGTGCCAGCACCCAAGACAGCTCCTACAATGAGCAGTTCTTC
CDR3aa: CASTQDSSYNEQFF

d_gene: .
j_gene: TRBJ1-1
abundance: .
v_gene: TRBV30
CDR3nt: TGTGCCTGGACCTGGGGGACAATGAACACTGAAGCTTTCTTT
CDR3aa: CAWTWGTMNTEAFF

d_gene: TRBD1
j_gene: TRBJ1-5
abundance: .
v_gene: TRBV3-1
CDR3nt: TGTGCCAGCAGCCTGGGACAGGATCATCAGCCCCAGCATTTT
CDR3aa: CASSLGQDHQPQHF

d_gene: .
j_gene: TRBJ1-3
abundance: few
v_gene: TRBV7-2
CDR3nt: TGTGCCAGCAGCCCGGTTGGGGCTTCGAAGGGAAACACCATATATTTT
CDR3aa: CASSPVGASKGNTIYF

d_gene: .
j_gene: TRBJ2-5
abundance: many
v_gene: TRBV7-8
CDR3nt: TGTGCCAGCAACAATAGGGTCCGGGGGGCGCATTCGGAGACCCAGTACTTC
CDR3aa: CASNNRVRGAHSETQYF

d_gene: TRBD1
j_gene: TRBJ1-2
abundance: .
v_gene: TRBV7-9
CDR3nt: TGTGCCAGCAGACAACAGGGGGCGGGCTATGGCTACACCTTC
CDR3aa: CASRQQGAGYGYTF

d_gene: .
j_gene: TRBJ1-1
abundance: many
v_gene: TRBV20-1
CDR3nt: TGCAGTGCTACATTTCCACAGGGAGTGGGCACTGAAGCTTTCTTT
CDR3aa: CSATFPQGVGTEAFF